This TCR beta chain comes out of a study of CD8+CD57+ T cells in acquired aplastic anemia. Study details: DNA per sorted CD4+ or CD8+ sample ranged about 0.19 to 30 ug, averaging approximately 3.3 ug.

V was pared by 7 bases and J by 1 base, with 9 bases of the junction left unmatched. Germline values: CDR1 SNHLY, CDR2 FYNNEI. The CDR3 runs 15 residues. A word on this clonotype: Its specificity is unknown.

Genomic DNA constituted the template upon which TCR beta VDJ and CDR3 profiling was performed. A single record per CDR3 protein comes from TCRdb applying MiXCR to the reads. Of approximately 270,000 distinct CDR3 sequences listed, 56% are singletons. The study's findings and limits: Between patients and controls, roughly 29 CD8+ CDR3 sequences were found in common. Controls and patients did not differ significantly in CD8+ Simpson's diversity.

The sequence was collected from a human donor with severe aplastic anemia or a healthy control (not recorded which). Specimen: sorted CD4+, CD8+, or CD8+CD57+ T cells (not recorded which) from PBMCs. The chain links TRBV2 to TRBJ2-5, with 7 bases matching TRBD1. The CDR3 coding sequence is TGTGCCAGCAATTACAGGGGAGCGGTCCAAGAGACCCAGTACTTC. It yields the protein CASNYRGAVQETQYF.